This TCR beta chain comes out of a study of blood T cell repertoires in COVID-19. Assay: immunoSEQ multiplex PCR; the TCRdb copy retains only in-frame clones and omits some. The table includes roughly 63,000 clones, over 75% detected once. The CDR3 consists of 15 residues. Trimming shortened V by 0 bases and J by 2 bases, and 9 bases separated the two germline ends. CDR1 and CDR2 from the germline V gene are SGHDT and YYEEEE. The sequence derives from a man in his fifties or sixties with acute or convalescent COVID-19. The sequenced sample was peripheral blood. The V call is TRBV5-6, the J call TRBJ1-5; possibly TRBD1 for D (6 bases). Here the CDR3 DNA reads TGTGCCAGCAGCTTGGGGGGGCTGGGCAATCAGCCCCAGCATTTT. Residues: CASSLGGLGNQPQHF.